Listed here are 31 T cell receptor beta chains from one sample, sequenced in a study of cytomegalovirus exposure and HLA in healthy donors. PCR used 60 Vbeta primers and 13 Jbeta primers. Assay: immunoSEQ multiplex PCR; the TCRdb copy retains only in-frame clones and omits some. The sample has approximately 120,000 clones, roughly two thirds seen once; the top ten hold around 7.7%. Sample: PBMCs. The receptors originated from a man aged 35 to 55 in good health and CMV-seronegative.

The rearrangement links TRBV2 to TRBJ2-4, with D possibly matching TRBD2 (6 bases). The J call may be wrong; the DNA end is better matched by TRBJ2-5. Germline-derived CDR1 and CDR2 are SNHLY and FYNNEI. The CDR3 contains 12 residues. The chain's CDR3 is CASSADGGTQYF. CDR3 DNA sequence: TGTGCCAGCAGCGCGGACGGGGGGACCCAGTACTTC.

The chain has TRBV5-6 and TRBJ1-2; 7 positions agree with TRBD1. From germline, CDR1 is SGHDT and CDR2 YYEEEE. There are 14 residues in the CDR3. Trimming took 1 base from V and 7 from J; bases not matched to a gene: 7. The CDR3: CASSLPGQASGYTF. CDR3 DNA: TGTGCCAGCAGCTTGCCCGGACAGGCAAGTGGCTACACCTTC.

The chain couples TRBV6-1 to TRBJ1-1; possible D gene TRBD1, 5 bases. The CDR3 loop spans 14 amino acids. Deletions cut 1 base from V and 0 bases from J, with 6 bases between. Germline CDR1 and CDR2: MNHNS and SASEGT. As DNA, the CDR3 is TGTGCCAGCAGTGAAGTGACAGTGAACACTGAAGCTTTCTTT. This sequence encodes CASSEVTVNTEAFF.

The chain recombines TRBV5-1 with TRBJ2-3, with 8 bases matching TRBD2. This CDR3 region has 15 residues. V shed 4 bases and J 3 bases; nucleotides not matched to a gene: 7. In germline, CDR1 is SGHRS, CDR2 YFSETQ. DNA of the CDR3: TGCGCCAGCAGCCCCATGCCGGGAGGGACAGATACGCAGTATTTT. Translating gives CASSPMPGGTDTQYF. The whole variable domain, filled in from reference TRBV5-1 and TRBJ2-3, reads KAGVTQTPRYLIKTRGQQVTLSCSPISGHRSVSWYQQTPGQGLQFLFEYFSETQRNKGNFPGRFSGRQFSNSRSEMNVSTLELGDSALYLCASSPMPGGTDTQYFGPGTRLTVL.

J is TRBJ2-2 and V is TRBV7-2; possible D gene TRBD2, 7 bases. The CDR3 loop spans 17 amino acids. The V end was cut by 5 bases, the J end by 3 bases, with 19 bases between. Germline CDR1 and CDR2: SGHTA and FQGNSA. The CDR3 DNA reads TGTGCCAGCAGCCCAGGGGCGGGAAGCGGGGACACCGGGGAGCTGTTTTTT. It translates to CASSPGAGSGDTGELFF.

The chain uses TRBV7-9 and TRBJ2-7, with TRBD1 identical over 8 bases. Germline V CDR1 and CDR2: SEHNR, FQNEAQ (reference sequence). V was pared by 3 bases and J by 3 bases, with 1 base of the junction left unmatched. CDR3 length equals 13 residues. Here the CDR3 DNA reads TGTGCCAGCAGCTTGGGACAGGACTACGAGCAGTACTTC. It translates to CASSLGQDYEQYF. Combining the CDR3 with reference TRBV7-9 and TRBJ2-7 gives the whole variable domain DTGVSQNPRHKITKRGQNVTFRCDPISEHNRLYWYRQTLGQGPEFLTYFQNEAQLEKSRLLSDRFSAERPKGSFSTLEIQRTEQGDSAMYLCASSLGQDYEQYFGPGTRLTVT.

CDR3 sequence (DNA): TGTGCCAGCAGTTTACTAGCGGGGATAGATACGCAGTATTTT. Its protein product is CASSLLAGIDTQYF. The chain is built from TRBV6-1 and TRBJ2-3; 10 bases agree with TRBD2. V gave up 5 bases and J gave up 5 bases; unmatched junction bases: 4. The germline V gene has CDR1 MNHNS and CDR2 SASEGT. CDR3 length: 14 residues.

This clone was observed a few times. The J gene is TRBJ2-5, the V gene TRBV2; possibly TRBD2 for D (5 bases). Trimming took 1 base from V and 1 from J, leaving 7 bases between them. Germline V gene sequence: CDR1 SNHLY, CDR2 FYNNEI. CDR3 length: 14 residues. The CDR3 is CASSEGTLQETQYF. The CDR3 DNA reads TGTGCCAGCAGTGAAGGGACTCTCCAAGAGACCCAGTACTTC.

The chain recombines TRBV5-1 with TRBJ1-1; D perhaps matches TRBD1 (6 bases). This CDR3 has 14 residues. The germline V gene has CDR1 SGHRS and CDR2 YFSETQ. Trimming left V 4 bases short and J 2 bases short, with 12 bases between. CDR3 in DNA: TGCGCCAGCAGCGCACAGGGCGCAAACACTGAAGCTTTCTTT. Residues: CASSAQGANTEAFF. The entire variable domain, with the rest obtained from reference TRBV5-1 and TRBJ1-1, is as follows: KAGVTQTPRYLIKTRGQQVTLSCSPISGHRSVSWYQQTPGQGLQFLFEYFSETQRNKGNFPGRFSGRQFSNSRSEMNVSTLELGDSALYLCASSAQGANTEAFFGQGTRLTVV.

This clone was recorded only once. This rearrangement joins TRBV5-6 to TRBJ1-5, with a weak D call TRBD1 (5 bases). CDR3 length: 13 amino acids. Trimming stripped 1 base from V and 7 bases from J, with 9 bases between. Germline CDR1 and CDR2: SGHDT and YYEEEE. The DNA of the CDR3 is TGTGCCAGCAGCTTGCAGTGGGGCCAGCCCCAGCATTTT. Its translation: CASSLQWGQPQHF.

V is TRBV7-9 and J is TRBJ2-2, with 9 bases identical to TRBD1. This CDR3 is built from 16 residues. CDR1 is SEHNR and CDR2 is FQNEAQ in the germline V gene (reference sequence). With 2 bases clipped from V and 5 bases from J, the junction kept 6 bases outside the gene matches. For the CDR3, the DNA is TGTGCCAGCAGCTTACCCGGGACAGGGAGGACCGGGGAGCTGTTTTTT. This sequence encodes CASSLPGTGRTGELFF.

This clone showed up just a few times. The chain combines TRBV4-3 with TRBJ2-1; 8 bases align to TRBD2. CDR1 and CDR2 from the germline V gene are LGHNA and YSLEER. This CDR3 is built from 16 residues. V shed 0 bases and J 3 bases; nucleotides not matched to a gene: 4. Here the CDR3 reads CASSQDGGGLYNEQFF. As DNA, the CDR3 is TGCGCCAGCAGCCAAGACGGGGGGGGTCTCTACAATGAGCAGTTCTTC.

The CDR3 region is CATSRDGQYPGYF. The CDR3 coding sequence is TGTGCCACCAGCAGAGATGGACAATACCCGGGGTATTTT. The chain couples TRBV15 to TRBJ2-3, with D possibly TRBD1 on 5 matching bases. Deletions cut 0 bases from V and 14 bases from J, with 15 bases between. CDR1 and CDR2 from the germline V gene are LNHNV and YYDKDF (reference sequence). The CDR3 extends over 13 amino acids.

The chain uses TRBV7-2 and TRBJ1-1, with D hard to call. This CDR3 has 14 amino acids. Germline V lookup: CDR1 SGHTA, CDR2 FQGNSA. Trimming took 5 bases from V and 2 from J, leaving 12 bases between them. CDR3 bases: TGTGCCAGCAGCCCACTGGCGGGTAACACTGAAGCTTTCTTT. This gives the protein CASSPLAGNTEAFF.

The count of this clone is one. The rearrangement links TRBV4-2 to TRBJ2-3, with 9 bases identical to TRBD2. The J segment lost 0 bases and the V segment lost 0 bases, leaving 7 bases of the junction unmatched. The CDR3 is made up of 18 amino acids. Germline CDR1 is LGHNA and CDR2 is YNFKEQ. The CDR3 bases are TGTGCCAGCAGCCAAGATATTGGAGCGGGGGGCAGCACAGATACGCAGTATTTT. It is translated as CASSQDIGAGGSTDTQYF.

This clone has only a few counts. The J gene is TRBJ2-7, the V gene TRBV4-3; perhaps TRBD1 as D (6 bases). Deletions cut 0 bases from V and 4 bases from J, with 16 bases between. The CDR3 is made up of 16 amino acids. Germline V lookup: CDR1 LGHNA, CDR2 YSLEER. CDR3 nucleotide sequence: TGCGCCAGCAGCCAAGATCGAGGACAGATCCTTTACGAGCAGTACTTC. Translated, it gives CASSQDRGQILYEQYF.

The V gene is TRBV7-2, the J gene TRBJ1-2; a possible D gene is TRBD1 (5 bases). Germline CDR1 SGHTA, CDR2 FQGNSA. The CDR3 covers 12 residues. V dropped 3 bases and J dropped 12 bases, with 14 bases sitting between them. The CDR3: CASSFPSGDDTF. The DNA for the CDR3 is TGTGCCAGCAGCTTCCCGTCGGGGGATGACACCTTC.

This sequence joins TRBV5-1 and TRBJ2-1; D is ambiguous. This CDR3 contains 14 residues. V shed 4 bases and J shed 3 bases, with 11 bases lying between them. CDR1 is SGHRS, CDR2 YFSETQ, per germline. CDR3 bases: TGCGCCAGCAGCCACGGAGAGAACTACAATGAGCAGTTCTTC. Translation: CASSHGENYNEQFF.

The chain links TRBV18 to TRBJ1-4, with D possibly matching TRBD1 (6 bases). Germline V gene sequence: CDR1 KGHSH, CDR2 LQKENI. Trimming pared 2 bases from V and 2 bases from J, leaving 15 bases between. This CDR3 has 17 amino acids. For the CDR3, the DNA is TGTGCCAGCTCACCAGGCGGGGGGCGCATCACTAATGAAAAACTGTTTTTT. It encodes CASSPGGGRITNEKLFF.

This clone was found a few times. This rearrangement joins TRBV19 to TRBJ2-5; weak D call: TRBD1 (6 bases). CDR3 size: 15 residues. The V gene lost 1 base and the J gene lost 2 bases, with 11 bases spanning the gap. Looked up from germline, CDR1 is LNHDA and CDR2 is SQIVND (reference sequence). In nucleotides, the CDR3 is TGTGCCAGTAGTATAGGGACAGTAAGTCAAGAGACCCAGTACTTC. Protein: CASSIGTVSQETQYF.

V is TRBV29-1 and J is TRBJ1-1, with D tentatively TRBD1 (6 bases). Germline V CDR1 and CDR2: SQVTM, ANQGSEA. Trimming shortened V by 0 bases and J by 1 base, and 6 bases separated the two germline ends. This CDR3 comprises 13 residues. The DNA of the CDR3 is TGCAGCGTTGAAGAAGGGGGGAACACTGAAGCTTTCTTT. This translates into CSVEEGGNTEAFF. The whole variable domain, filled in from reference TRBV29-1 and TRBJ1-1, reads SAVISQKPSRDICQRGTSLTIQCQVDSQVTMMFWYRQQPGQSLTLIATANQGSEATYESGFVIDKFPISRPNLTFSTLTVSNMSPEDSSIYLCSVEEGGNTEAFFGQGTRLTVV.

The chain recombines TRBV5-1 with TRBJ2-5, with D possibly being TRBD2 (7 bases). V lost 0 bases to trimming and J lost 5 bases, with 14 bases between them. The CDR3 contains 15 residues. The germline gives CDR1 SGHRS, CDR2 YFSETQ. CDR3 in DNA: TGCGCCAGCAGCTTGGAGGTGGGGGGGCTGGAGACCCAGTACTTC. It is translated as CASSLEVGGLETQYF.

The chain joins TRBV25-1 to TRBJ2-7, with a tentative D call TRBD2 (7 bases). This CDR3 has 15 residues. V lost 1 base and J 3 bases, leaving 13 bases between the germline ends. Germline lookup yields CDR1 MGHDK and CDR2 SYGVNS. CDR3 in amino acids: CASSELGGGLYEQYF. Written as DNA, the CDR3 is TGTGCCAGCAGTGAATTGGGCGGGGGCCTCTACGAGCAGTACTTC.

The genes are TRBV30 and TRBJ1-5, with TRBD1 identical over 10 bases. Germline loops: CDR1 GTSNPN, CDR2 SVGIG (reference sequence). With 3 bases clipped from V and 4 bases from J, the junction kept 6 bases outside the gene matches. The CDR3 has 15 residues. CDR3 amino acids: CAWSAGTGENQPQHF. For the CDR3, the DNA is TGTGCCTGGAGCGCCGGGACAGGGGAGAATCAGCCCCAGCATTTT.

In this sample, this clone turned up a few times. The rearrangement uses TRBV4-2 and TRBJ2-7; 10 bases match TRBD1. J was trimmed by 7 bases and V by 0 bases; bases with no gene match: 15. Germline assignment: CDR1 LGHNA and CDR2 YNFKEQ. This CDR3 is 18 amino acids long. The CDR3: CASSQEGEPGQGTLEQYF. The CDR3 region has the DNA TGTGCCAGCAGCCAAGAGGGGGAACCGGGACAGGGGACTCTTGAGCAGTACTTC.

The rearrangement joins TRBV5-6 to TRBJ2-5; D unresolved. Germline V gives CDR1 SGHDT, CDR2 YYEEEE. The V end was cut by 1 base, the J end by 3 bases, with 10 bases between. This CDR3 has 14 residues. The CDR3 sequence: CASSLSGAEETQYF. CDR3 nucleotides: TGTGCCAGCAGCTTGAGTGGAGCAGAAGAGACCCAGTACTTC.

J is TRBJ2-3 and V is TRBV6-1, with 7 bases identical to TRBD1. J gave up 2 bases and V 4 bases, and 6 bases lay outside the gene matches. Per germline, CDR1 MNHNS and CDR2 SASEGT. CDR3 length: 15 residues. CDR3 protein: CASSAWDSPTDTQYF. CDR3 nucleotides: TGTGCCAGCAGTGCATGGGACAGTCCCACAGATACGCAGTATTTT.

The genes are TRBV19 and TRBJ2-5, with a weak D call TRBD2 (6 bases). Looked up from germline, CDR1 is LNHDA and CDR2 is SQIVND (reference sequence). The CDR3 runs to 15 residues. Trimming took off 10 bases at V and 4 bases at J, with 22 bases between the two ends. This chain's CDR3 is CATRGSGSAGETQYF. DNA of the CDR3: TGTGCCACCCGAGGGAGCGGGTCGGCTGGAGAGACCCAGTACTTC.

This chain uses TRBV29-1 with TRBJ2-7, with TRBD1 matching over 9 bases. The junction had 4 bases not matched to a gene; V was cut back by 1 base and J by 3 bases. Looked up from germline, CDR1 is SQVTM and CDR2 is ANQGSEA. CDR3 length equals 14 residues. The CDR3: CSVEGTGEGYEQYF. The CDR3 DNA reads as TGCAGCGTTGAAGGGACAGGGGAGGGCTACGAGCAGTACTTC.

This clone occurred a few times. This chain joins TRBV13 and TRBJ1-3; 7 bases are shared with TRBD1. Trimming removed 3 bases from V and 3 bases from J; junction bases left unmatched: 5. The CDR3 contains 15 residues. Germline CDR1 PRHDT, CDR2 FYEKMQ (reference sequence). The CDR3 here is CASSFSDRVGNTIYF. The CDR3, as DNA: TGTGCCAGCAGCTTTAGTGACAGGGTTGGAAACACCATATATTTT.

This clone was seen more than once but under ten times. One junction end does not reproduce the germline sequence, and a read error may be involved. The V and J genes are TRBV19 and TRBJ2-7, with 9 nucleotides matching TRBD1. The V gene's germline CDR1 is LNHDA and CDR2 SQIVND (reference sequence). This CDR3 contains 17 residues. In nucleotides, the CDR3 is TGTGCCAGTAGTATGCTCCAACCGGGACAGGGCTCCTCCGAGCAGTACTTC. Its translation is CASSMLQPGQGSSEQYF.